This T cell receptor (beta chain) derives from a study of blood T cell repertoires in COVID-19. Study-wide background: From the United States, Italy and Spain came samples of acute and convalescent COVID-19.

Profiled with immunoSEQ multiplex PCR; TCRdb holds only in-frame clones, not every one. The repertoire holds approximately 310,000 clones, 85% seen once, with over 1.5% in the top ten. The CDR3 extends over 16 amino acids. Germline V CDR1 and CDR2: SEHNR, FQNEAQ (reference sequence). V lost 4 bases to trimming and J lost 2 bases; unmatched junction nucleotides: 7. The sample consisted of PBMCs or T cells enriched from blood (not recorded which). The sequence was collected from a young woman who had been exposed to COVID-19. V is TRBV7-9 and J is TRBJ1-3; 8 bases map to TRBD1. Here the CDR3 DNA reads TGTGCCAGCAGCTCCCGGACAGGGAAGGCTGGAAACACCATATATTTT. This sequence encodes CASSSRTGKAGNTIYF.